Listed below are T cell receptor beta chains from one sample, sequenced in a study of identical twins. TCRdb recomputed calls from the 5' RACE reads with MiXCR, one row per CDR3 protein. The repertoire consists of approximately 470,000 distinct CDR3 sequences, with 12% to 15% occurring once and the leading ten covering roughly 0.5%. These data were likewise used in another study, on yellow fever vaccine responses in identical twins.

Specimen: CD4+ T cells sorted from blood. The receptor set was obtained from a woman aged 18-30 years in good health. CDR3s include the opening cysteine and the closing phenylalanine or tryptophan. A D gene is named only where the DNA matches it firmly. The size field is filled for only some rows; it gives once, few, many or a size class.

CDR3 length	V gene	D gene	clone size	J gene	CDR3 DNA	CDR3 protein
13	TRBV28	TRBD1	NA	TRBJ2-7	TGTGCCAGCAGCCCTGGACAGGGGCGCGGTCAGTACTTC	CASSPGQGRGQYF
14	TRBV29-1	NA	few	TRBJ2-7	TGCAGCGTGTTCTTACAGGGTAGATCCTACGAGCAGTACTTC	CSVFLQGRSYEQYF
15	TRBV3-1	NA	few	TRBJ1-5	TGTGCCAGCAGCCAAGGCGGGGGGGGCGGTCAGCCCCAGCATTTT	CASSQGGGGGQPQHF
16	TRBV7-2	NA	NA	TRBJ2-4	TGTGCCAGCAGCTTAGGAACGGGAATTAGCAAAAACATTCAGTACTTC	CASSLGTGISKNIQYF
15	TRBV5-4	TRBD2	NA	TRBJ2-7	TGTGCCAGCAGCTTGGGGACTAGCGGGGGGATTGAGCAGTACTTC	CASSLGTSGGIEQYF
16	TRBV6-1	NA	NA	TRBJ2-7	TGTGCCAGCAACCAAAACCCGACAGTTCGAATTTACGAGCAGTACTTC	CASNQNPTVRIYEQYF
14	TRBV5-1	NA	NA	TRBJ2-2	TGCGCCAGCAGCTTGAAGTATGGTACCGGGGAGCTGTTTTTT	CASSLKYGTGELFF
17	TRBV15	TRBD2	few	TRBJ2-1	TGTGCCACCAGCAAGCAGCGGCGGGGGGCTTCCTACAATGAGCAGTTCTTC	CATSKQRRGASYNEQFF
15	TRBV7-2	TRBD1	many	TRBJ2-6	TGTGCCAGCAGCTTGACAGGGACTGGGGCCAACGTCCTGACTTTC	CASSLTGTGANVLTF
11	TRBV6-5	NA	NA	TRBJ2-7	TGTGCCAGTAGATACCAATTAAAGCAGTACTTC	CASRYQLKQYF
17	TRBV6-2/TRBV6-3	TRBD2	NA	TRBJ2-7	TGTGCCAGCAGTTACTCCGGCGTAGCGGGCAGGGCCTACGAGCAGTACTTC	CASSYSGVAGRAYEQYF
15	TRBV20-1	NA	few	TRBJ1-1	TGCAGTGCTAGAGATAGCGGGAAAGTTAACACTGAAGCTTTCTTT	CSARDSGKVNTEAFF
15	TRBV7-2	TRBD1	many	TRBJ1-5	TGTGCCAGCAGCTTAGGGGGACAGAAGAATCAGCCCCAGCATTTT	CASSLGGQKNQPQHF
14	TRBV5-1	NA	NA	TRBJ2-1	TGCGCCAGCAGCCCGGATTACCAAGTAGATGAGCAGTTCTTC	CASSPDYQVDEQFF
16	TRBV11-2	TRBD2	NA	TRBJ2-5	TGTGCCAGCAGCTTACGTACTAGCGGTGCCAGAGAGACCCAGTACTTC	CASSLRTSGARETQYF
15	TRBV5-1	TRBD1	NA	TRBJ2-2	TGCGCCAGCAGCTTACAGGGGGCGAGGACCGGGGAGCTGTTTTTT	CASSLQGARTGELFF
12	TRBV24-1	NA	NA	TRBJ2-7	TGTGCCACCAGTGATATCTTAGGAGGGCAGTACTTC	CATSDILGGQYF
13	TRBV19	TRBD1	few	TRBJ2-5	TGTGCCAGTAGAGACAGGGGACGGGAGACCCAGTACTTC	CASRDRGRETQYF
12	TRBV29-1	NA	NA	TRBJ1-1	TGCAGCGTTGAGCAACAGTCCACTGAAGCTTTCTTT	CSVEQQSTEAFF
12	TRBV29-1	NA	NA	TRBJ2-2	TGCAGCGTTGAAACAGTCACCGGGGAGCTGTTTTTT	CSVETVTGELFF
14	TRBV5-1	NA	NA	TRBJ2-3	TGCGCCAGCAGCTTGGCAGGACAGAGTGATACGCAGTATTTT	CASSLAGQSDTQYF
16	TRBV7-2	NA	many	TRBJ2-3	TGTGCCAGCAGCTTAGGATGGGCCCCCAAGCCAGATACGCAGTATTTT	CASSLGWAPKPDTQYF
15	TRBV24-1	TRBD2	few	TRBJ2-7	TGTGCCACCAGTGGCACGGGACTAGCGGGAAACGAGCAGTACTTC	CATSGTGLAGNEQYF
13	TRBV20-1	NA	few	TRBJ2-1	TGCAGTGCTCTCCGGGACACCTACAATGAGCAGTTCTTC	CSALRDTYNEQFF
14	TRBV7-2	TRBD2	NA	TRBJ2-1	TGTGCCAGCCGCGACGGGGGGAGCGGCAATGAGCAGTTCTTC	CASRDGGSGNEQFF
16	TRBV6-5	TRBD2	few	TRBJ2-7	TGTGCCAGCAGTTACGGGACTAGCGGGAGCTCCTACGAGCAGTATTTC	CASSYGTSGSSYEQYF
13	TRBV14	NA	NA	TRBJ1-1	TGTGCCAGCAGCCAAGACTTGTACACTGCGGCTTTCTTT	CASSQDLYTAAFF
15	TRBV5-5	NA	few	TRBJ2-4	TGTGCCAGCAGCTTTTCATGGGGGGCCAAAAACATTCAGTACTTC	CASSFSWGAKNIQYF
15	TRBV5-6	NA	NA	TRBJ2-7	TGTGCCAGCAGCTTTAGTACCAGACTCGGCCACGAGCAGTACTTC	CASSFSTRLGHEQYF
14	TRBV28	TRBD2	NA	TRBJ2-5	TGTGCCAGCAGCCTAGCGGGGGGCTCGGCGGGGAAGTACTTC	CASSLAGGSAGKYF
13	TRBV20-1	NA	few	TRBJ2-3	TGCAGTGCGCCTCAAACACGGGGGGATACGCAGTATTTT	CSAPQTRGDTQYF
16	TRBV15	NA	NA	TRBJ1-2	TGTGCCACCAGCAGGGGGTTAGGGGGAGCTAACTATGGCTACACCTTC	CATSRGLGGANYGYTF
14	TRBV12-3/TRBV12-4	TRBD2	few	TRBJ2-1	TGTGCCAGCAGTCTAGCGGGGGAGAGGAATGAGCAGTTCTTC	CASSLAGERNEQFF
12	TRBV20-1	TRBD1	many	TRBJ1-2	TGCAGTGAATCGGGACAGGGGGATGGCTACACCTTC	CSESGQGDGYTF
15	TRBV28	TRBD2	NA	TRBJ2-1	TGTGCCAGCAGTTCAGCGGGGGGGAAGAACAATGAGCAGTTCTTC	CASSSAGGKNNEQFF
14	TRBV6-5	NA	NA	TRBJ2-7	TGTGCCAGCAGTTACGGGGAACAGTCCTACGAGCAGTACTTC	CASSYGEQSYEQYF
13	TRBV2	NA	few	TRBJ2-5	TGTGCCAGACGAAAAGAGTACCAAGAGACCCAGTACTTC	CARRKEYQETQYF
11	TRBV2	NA	NA	TRBJ2-4	TGTGCCACCTCTCCAGGTGAAATTCAGTACTTC	CATSPGEIQYF
15	TRBV6-1	NA	NA	TRBJ2-6	TGTGCCAGCCTACGGAAAACCTCTGGGGCCAACGTCCTGACTTTC	CASLRKTSGANVLTF
15	TRBV5-1	TRBD1	NA	TRBJ1-1	TGCGCCAGCAGCCCGGGGACAGGGGCTTTGACTGAAGCTTTCTTT	CASSPGTGALTEAFF
13	TRBV7-9	NA	few	TRBJ1-6	TGTGCCAGCAGCTCGGCAAGAGATTCACCCCTCCACTTT	CASSSARDSPLHF
24	TRBV6-2/TRBV6-3	TRBD2	few	TRBJ2-3	TGTGCCAGCAGTTACGACCCAATCAACACGCAGGATCTGACTAGCGGGAGCGGCGCAGATACGCAGTATTTT	CASSYDPINTQDLTSGSGADTQYF
12	TRBV4-1	NA	NA	TRBJ1-2	TGCGCCAGCAGCCGGTCCGAGGTTGGCTACACCTTC	CASSRSEVGYTF
16	TRBV11-2	TRBD2	NA	TRBJ2-3	TGTGCCAGCAGCTTAACGCGGGGGGATGGCACAGATACGCAGTATTTT	CASSLTRGDGTDTQYF
13	TRBV5-1	NA	NA	TRBJ2-1	TGCGCCAGCAGTCCGGGACTTACTAATGAGCAGTTCTTC	CASSPGLTNEQFF
16	TRBV4-2	NA	NA	TRBJ2-2	TGTGCCAGCAGCCCCCGGGTAGGGGGGAACACCGGGGAGCTGTTTTTT	CASSPRVGGNTGELFF
15	TRBV20-1	NA	few	TRBJ1-3	TGCAGTGCTAGAGGAACGCGGGGCTCTGGAAACACCATATATTTT	CSARGTRGSGNTIYF
12	TRBV29-1	NA	many	TRBJ2-5	TGCAGCGTCGAGGAAGGGGGAGAGACCCAGTACTTC	CSVEEGGETQYF
16	TRBV6-1	TRBD1	few	TRBJ2-7	TGTGCCAGCAGTCCACCCTTACAGGGGGCGACCTACGAGCAGTACTTC	CASSPPLQGATYEQYF
14	TRBV30	NA	NA	TRBJ2-1	TGTGCCTGGGCTACGCAGAGCTCCTACAATGAGCAGTTCTTC	CAWATQSSYNEQFF
14	TRBV7-2	TRBD1	few	TRBJ1-2	TGTGCCAGCAGCTTGGACAGGGGGAACTATGGCTACACCTTC	CASSLDRGNYGYTF
16	TRBV20-1	NA	few	TRBJ1-1	TGCAGTGCTAGATCAACGGTGGACAGCCTGAACACTGAAGCTTTCTTT	CSARSTVDSLNTEAFF